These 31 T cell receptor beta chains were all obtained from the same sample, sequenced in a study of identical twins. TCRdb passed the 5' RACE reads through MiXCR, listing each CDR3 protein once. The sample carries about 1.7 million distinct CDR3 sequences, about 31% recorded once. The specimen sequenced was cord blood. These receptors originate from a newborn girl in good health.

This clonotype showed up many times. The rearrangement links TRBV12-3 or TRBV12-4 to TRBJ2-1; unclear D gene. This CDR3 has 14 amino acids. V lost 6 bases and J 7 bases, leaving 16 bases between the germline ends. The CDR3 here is CASSLGVVVNEQFF. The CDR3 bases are TGTGCCAGCAGCCTAGGTGTGGTCGTGAATGAGCAGTTCTTC.

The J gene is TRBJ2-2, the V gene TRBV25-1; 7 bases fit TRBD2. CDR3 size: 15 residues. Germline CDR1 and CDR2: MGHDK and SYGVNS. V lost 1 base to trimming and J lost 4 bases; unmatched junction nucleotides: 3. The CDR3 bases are TGTGCCAGCAGTGAATTGACTAGCCCCACCGGGGAGCTGTTTTTT. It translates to CASSELTSPTGELFF.

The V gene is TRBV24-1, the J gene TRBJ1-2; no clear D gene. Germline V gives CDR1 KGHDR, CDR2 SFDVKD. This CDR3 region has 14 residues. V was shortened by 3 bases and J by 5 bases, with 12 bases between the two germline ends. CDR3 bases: TGTGCCACCAGTGATAGCGGCTACAGTTATGGCTACACCTTC. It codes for CATSDSGYSYGYTF.

This CDR3 reads CASSSHSRPTDTQYF. DNA of the CDR3: TGTGCCAGCAGCTCCCATAGCCGACCCACAGATACGCAGTATTTT. J is TRBJ2-3 and V is TRBV7-2; D gene ambiguous. V dropped 4 bases and J dropped 2 bases, with 13 bases sitting between them. The germline CDR1 and CDR2 sequences are SGHTA and FQGNSA. This CDR3 contains 15 residues.

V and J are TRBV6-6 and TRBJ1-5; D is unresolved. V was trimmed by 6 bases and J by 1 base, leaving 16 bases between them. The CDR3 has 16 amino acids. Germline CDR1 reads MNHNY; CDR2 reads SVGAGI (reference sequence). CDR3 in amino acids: CASSTGGGGSNQPQHF. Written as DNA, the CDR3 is TGTGCCAGCAGCACGGGCGGCGGAGGGAGCAATCAGCCCCAGCATTTT.

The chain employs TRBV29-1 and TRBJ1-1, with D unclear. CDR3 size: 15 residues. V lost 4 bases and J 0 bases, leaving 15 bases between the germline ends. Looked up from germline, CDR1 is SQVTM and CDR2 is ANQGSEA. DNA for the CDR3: TGCAGCGTTGCTAATTACGATAGGGTGAACACTGAAGCTTTCTTT. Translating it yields CSVANYDRVNTEAFF.

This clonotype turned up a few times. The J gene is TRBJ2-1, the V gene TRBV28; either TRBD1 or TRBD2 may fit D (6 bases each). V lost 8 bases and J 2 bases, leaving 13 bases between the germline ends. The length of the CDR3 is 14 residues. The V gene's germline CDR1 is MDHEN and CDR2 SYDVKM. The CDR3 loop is CASGVGGPYNEQFF. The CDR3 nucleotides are TGTGCCAGCGGAGTTGGGGGGCCCTACAATGAGCAGTTCTTC.

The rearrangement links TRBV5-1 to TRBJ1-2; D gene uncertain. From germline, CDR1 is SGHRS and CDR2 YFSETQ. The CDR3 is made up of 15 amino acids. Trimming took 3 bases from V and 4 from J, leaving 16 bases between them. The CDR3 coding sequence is TGCGCCAGCAGCTCCCGGAGGGTCCGTGGCTATGGCTACACCTTC. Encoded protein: CASSSRRVRGYGYTF.

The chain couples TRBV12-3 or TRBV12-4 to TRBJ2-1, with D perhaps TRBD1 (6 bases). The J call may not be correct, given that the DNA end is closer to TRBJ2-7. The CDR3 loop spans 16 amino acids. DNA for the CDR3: TGTGCCAGCAGCTCCTCCCCGGACAGCTCCTACAATGAGCAGTACTTC. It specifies CASSSSPDSSYNEQYF.

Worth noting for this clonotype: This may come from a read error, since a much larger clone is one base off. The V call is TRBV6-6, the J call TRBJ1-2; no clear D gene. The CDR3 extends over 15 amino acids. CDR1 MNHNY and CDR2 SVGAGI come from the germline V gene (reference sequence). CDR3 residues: CASSYSPVPSYDYTF. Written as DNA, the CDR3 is TGTGCCAGCAGTTACTCTCCAGTCCCCTCCTATGACTACACCTTC.

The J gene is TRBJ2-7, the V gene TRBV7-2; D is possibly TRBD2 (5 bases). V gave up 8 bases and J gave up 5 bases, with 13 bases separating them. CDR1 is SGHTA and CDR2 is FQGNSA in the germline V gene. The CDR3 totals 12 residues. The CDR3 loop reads CASAGNPNEQYF. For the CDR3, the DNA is TGTGCCAGCGCGGGTAATCCCAACGAGCAGTACTTC.

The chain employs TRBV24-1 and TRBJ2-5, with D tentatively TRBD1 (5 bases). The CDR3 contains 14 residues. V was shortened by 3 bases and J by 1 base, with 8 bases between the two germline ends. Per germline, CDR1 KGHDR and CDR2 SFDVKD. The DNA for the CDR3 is TGTGCCACCAGTGATGGCAGGGCCCAAGAGACCCAGTACTTC. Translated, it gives CATSDGRAQETQYF.

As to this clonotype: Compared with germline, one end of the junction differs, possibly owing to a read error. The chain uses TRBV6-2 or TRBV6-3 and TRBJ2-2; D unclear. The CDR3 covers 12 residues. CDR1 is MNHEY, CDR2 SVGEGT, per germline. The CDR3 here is CASTQNPGELFF. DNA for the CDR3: TGTGCCAGCACTCAGAACCCCGGGGAGCTGTTTTTT.

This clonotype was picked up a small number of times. The CDR3 DNA is TGTGCCAGCAATGATCGACGTTGGTTGGGTGAGCAGTTCTTC. Its protein product is CASNDRRWLGEQFF. The V call is TRBV5-6, the J call TRBJ2-1; D remains ambiguous. Germline V gene sequence: CDR1 SGHDT, CDR2 YYEEEE. The germline V and J ends were trimmed by 6 bases and 9 bases, with 19 bases remaining between them. The CDR3 contains 14 residues.

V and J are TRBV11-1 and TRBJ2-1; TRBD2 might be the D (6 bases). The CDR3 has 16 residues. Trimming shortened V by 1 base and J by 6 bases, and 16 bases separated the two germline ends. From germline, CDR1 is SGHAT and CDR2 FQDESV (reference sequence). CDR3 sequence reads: CASSLGRGSYANEQFF. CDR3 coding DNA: TGTGCCAGCAGCTTAGGGAGGGGTAGCTACGCCAATGAGCAGTTCTTC.

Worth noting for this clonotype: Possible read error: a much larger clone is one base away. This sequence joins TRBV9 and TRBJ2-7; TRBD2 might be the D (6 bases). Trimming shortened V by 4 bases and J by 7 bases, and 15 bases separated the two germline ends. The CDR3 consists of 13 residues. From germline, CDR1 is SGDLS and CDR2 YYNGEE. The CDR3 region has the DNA TGTGCCAGCAGCCAGACTAGTCTTGGTGAGCAGTACTTC. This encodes CASSQTSLGEQYF.

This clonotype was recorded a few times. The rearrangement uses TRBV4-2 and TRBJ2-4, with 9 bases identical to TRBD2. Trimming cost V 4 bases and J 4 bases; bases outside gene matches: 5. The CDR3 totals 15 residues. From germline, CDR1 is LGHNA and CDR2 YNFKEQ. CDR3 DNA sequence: TGTGCCAGCAGCCCCAGACTAGCGGAAAAAAACATTCAGTACTTC. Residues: CASSPRLAEKNIQYF.

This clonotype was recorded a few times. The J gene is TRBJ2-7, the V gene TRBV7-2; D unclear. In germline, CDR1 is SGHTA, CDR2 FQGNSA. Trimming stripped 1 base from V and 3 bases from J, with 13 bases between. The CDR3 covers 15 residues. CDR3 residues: CASSLGGLVFYEQYF. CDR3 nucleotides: TGTGCCAGCAGCTTAGGTGGTCTAGTTTTCTACGAGCAGTACTTC.

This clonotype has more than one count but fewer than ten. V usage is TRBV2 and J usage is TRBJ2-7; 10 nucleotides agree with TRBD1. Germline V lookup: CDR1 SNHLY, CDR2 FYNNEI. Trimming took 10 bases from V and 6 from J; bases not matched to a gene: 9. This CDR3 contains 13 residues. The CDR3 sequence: CANGGGQGFEQYF. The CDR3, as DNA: TGTGCCAATGGCGGGGGACAGGGGTTCGAGCAGTACTTC.

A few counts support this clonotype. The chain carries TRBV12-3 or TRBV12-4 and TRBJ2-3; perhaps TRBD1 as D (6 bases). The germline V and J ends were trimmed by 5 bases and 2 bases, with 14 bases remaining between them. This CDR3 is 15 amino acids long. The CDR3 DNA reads TGTGCCAGCAGTCTCTCCACAGGGATCACAGATACGCAGTATTTT. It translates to CASSLSTGITDTQYF.

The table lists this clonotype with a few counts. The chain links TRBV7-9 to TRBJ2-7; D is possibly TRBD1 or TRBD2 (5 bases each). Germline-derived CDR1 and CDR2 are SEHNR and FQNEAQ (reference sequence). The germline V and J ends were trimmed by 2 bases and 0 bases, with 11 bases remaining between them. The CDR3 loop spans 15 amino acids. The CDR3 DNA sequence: TGTGCCAGCAGCTTAAACAGGAGGCCCTCCTACGAGCAGTACTTC. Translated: CASSLNRRPSYEQYF.

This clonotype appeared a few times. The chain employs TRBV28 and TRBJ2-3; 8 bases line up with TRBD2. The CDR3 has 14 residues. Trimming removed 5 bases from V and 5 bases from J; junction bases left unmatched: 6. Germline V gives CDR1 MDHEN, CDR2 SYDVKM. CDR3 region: CASSPSGGRDTQYF. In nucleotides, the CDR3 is TGTGCCAGCAGTCCAAGCGGGGGACGAGATACGCAGTATTTT.

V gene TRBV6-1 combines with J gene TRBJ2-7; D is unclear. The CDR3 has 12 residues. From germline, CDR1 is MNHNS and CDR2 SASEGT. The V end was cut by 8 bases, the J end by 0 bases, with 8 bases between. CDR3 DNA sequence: TGTGCCAGCGGACGGAGCTCCTACGAGCAGTACTTC. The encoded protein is CASGRSSYEQYF.

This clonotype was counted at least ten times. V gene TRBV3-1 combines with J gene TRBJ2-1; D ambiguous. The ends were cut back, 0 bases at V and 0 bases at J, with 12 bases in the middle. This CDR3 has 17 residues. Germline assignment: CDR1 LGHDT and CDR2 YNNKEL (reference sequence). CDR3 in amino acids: CASSQDLLEGSYNEQFF. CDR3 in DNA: TGTGCCAGCAGCCAAGATCTCCTAGAAGGCTCCTACAATGAGCAGTTCTTC.

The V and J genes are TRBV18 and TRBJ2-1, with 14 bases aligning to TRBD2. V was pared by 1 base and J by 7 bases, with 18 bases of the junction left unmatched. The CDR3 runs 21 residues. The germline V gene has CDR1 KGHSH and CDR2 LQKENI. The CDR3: CASSPLSPGLAGAGIRNEQFF. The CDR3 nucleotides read TGTGCCAGCTCACCACTTTCCCCGGGACTAGCGGGAGCAGGAATACGGAATGAGCAGTTCTTC.

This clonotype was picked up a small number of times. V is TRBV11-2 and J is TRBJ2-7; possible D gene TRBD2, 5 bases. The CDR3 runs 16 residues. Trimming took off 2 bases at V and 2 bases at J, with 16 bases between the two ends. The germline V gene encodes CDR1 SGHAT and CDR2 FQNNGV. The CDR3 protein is CASSLQHQLGTYEQYF. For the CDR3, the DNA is TGTGCCAGCAGCTTACAACACCAACTCGGGACCTACGAGCAGTACTTC.

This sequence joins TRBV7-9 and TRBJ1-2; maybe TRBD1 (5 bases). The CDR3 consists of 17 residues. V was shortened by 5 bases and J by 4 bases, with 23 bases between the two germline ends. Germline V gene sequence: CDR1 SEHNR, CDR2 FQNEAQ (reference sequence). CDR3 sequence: CASSPVLRMETGYGYTF. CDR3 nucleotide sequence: TGTGCCAGCAGCCCCGTGCTTAGGATGGAAACAGGCTATGGCTACACCTTC.

The chain's CDR3 is CASSPPSRRSEAFF. The CDR3 DNA is TGTGCCAGCTCACCACCGAGCAGGAGGTCTGAAGCTTTCTTT. The genes are TRBV18 and TRBJ1-1; D gene uncertain. V lost 0 bases, J lost 6 bases, and 11 bases lay in between. Germline CDR1 and CDR2: KGHSH and LQKENI. This CDR3 region has 14 residues.

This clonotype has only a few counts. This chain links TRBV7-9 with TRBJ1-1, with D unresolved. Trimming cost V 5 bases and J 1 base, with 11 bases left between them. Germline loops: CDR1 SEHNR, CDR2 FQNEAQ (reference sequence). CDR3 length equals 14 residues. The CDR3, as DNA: TGTGCCAGCAGCCCTGTGCTGGAGAACACTGAAGCTTTCTTT. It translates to CASSPVLENTEAFF.

CDR3 residues: CSARQDVQETQYF. The DNA for the CDR3 is TGCAGTGCTAGACAGGATGTACAAGAGACCCAGTACTTC. This chain connects TRBV20-1 to TRBJ2-5; D gene ambiguous. Germline V gene lookup returns CDR1 DFQATT and CDR2 SNEGSKA (reference sequence). The CDR3 is 13 amino acids. Trimming stripped 2 bases from V and 2 bases from J, with 9 bases between.

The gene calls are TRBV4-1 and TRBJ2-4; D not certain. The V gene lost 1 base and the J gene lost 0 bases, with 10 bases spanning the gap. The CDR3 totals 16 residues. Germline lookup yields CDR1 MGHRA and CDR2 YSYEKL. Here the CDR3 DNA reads TGCGCCAGCAGCCAAGCGGAGTGGTTAGCCAAAAACATTCAGTACTTC. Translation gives CASSQAEWLAKNIQYF.